This TCR beta chain was identified in a study of T-cell reconstitution after alpha-beta-depleted transplantation in children. V was clipped by 4 bases and J by 4 bases, with 13 bases between them. The CDR3 contains 14 residues. Germline values: CDR1 KGHSH, CDR2 LQKENI. Of note for this clonotype: Its antigen is not identified.

Whole-study findings and limits: From newly produced T cells came most of the T-cell counts and diversity one year after transplant. Approximately two months post-transplant, alpha-beta T cells reportedly originated from several hundred expanded graft clones.

During its preparation, the TCRbeta library received unique molecular identifiers. Each CDR3 protein is one row after TCRdb ran MiXCR on the PCR reads. Of about 490,000 distinct CDR3 sequences listed, 10% were seen once; the top ten hold 2% to 2.5%. The sequencing used PBMCs, collected before TCRalphabeta/CD19-depleted stem cell transplant. This sequence joins TRBV18 and TRBJ1-1; TRBD1 is a possible D gene (5 bases). The sequence derives from a child aged 2 to 15 with inherited bone marrow failure, due to receive a stem cell transplant. CDR3 sequence reads: CASSLQGRGTEAFF. CDR3 sequence (DNA): TGTGCCAGCTCACTTCAGGGTAGGGGCACTGAAGCTTTCTTT.